The TCR beta chain under discussion was sequenced for a study of blood T cell repertoires in COVID-19. This CDR3 spans 15 amino acids. Measured with immunoSEQ multiplex PCR; TCRdb has only the in-frame clones, and not every one. Among about 87,000 clones listed, approximately 75% were seen once. The TCR originated in a woman aged 45-65 years with acute or convalescent COVID-19. The chain is built from TRBV21-1 and TRBJ2-3; the DNA was not compared with TRBD2, the D call given in the table. TRBV21-1 is a listed pseudogene. Sequencing was carried out using peripheral blood. The CDR3 sequence is CASSTGGALTDTQYF. CDR3 nucleotide sequence: TGTGCCAGCAGCACCGGGGGGGCTTTGACAGATACGCAGTATTTT.